These T cell receptor beta chains were read from a single sample in a study of T-cell memory formation after mild COVID-19. TCRdb re-analysed the 5' RACE reads in MiXCR, keeping a single row per CDR3 protein. The sample holds fewer than 300,000 distinct CDR3 sequences, 18% seen once. The sample taken for sequencing was PBMCs or a T cell subset sorted from them (not recorded which). The receptor set was obtained from a man younger than 30 who had mild COVID-19 (a few samples of this study predate the infection). Cell type and time point are not known. The CDR3 runs from the conserved cysteine through the conserved F or W.

>TRBJ1-1|TRBV20-1|14
CSAMAEGWGTEAFF
>TRBJ1-2|TRBV3-1|13
CASSGDSDYGYTF
>TRBJ1-5|TRBV2|13
CASRPDSNQPQHF
>TRBJ2-3|TRBV3-1|16
CASSYPGTPTTDTQYF
>TRBJ1-1|TRBV7-3|14
CASSFQGRLTEAFF
>TRBJ1-4|TRBV4-1|17
CASSQDLDRGPREKLFF
>TRBJ2-7|TRBV10-2|12
CASSESDFPQYF
>TRBJ2-3|TRBV7-6|13
CASTGGGLSTQYF
>TRBJ2-3|TRBV5-1|15
CASSFGDRGPDTQYF
>TRBJ2-7|TRBV4-1|15
CASSQDPLGVGEQYF
>TRBJ2-1|TRBV6-6|16
CASSPWTGSSYNEQFF
>TRBJ2-7|TRBV20-1|14
CSAYPGQGAHEQYF
>TRBJ2-3|TRBV6-2/TRBV6-3|19
CASETGTSGGSSITDTQYF
>TRBJ2-6|TRBV29-1|14
CSVGGVSGANVLTF
>TRBJ2-1|TRBV2|15
CASSEGQGAFDEQFF
>TRBJ2-1|TRBV19|16
CASSRRDSLKRNEQFF
>TRBJ2-2|TRBV10-3|14
CAIRPSGWAGELFF
>TRBJ1-2|TRBV20-1|13
CSARDGSREGYTF
>TRBJ2-7|TRBV4-3|16
CASSQEFSGGSYEQYF
>TRBJ2-7|TRBV2|14
CASSYRGGEAEQYF
>TRBJ1-6|TRBV27|14
CASSSGIANSPLHF
>TRBJ1-2|TRBV5-1|15
CASSYDSGGGGGYTF
>TRBJ2-5|TRBV21-1|16
CASSALPLAVQETQYF
>TRBJ1-3|TRBV3-1|15
CASSQDTSSGNTIYF
>TRBJ1-5|TRBV6-1|13
CASSRYSNQPQHF
>TRBJ2-1|TRBV7-2|13
CASSWSSYNEQFF
>TRBJ1-2|TRBV24-1|14
CATSDTGSNYGYTF
>TRBJ2-5|TRBV7-2|14
CASTAGWVEETQYF
>TRBJ2-7|TRBV6-5|16
CASSSGPPASSYEQYF
>TRBJ1-6|TRBV5-1|15
CASSPWGAPNSPLHF
>TRBJ1-2|TRBV14|13
CASSEYPGHGYTF
>TRBJ2-7|TRBV6-6|14
CASSYSRDSYEQYF
>TRBJ2-2|TRBV11-2|15
CASSFGGLNTGELFF
>TRBJ2-3|TRBV7-6|18
CASSLPVRGGTSTDTQYF
>TRBJ1-1|TRBV27|15
CASTATRRSNTEAFF
>TRBJ2-1|TRBV18|16
CASSAGLQGPYNEQFF
>TRBJ2-5|TRBV4-1|15
CASSQVGRGGYDQYF
>TRBJ1-1|TRBV29-1|14
CSVIGQGSYTEAFF
>TRBJ1-1|TRBV5-1|13
CASTDSPGTEAFF
>TRBJ1-2|TRBV4-1|18
CASSQGPLAGGLGYGYTF
>TRBJ2-3|TRBV28|14
CASRLDPLSDTQYF
>TRBJ2-1|TRBV24-1|17
CATSDSRTSGGYNEQFF
>TRBJ2-1|TRBV9|13
CASSAPTSYEQFF
>TRBJ2-7|TRBV6-1|17
CASSEPGGGATSYEQYF
>TRBJ2-6|TRBV4-2|20
CASSLREGYRGPEGANVLTF
>TRBJ2-7|TRBV3-1|10
CASSCYEQYF
>TRBJ2-5|TRBV20-1|13
CSAWGGAQETQYF
>TRBJ2-3|TRBV7-6|15
CASSRTSGGLNTQYF
>TRBJ2-6|TRBV2|19
CASSALQGFTWEGANVLTF
>TRBJ2-3|TRBV7-8|17
CASSSAGGTGYRDTQYF
>TRBJ2-1|TRBV20-1|16
CSARSGPSSSYNEQFF
>TRBJ2-1|TRBV9|13
CASSRGGLPEQFF
>TRBJ1-1|TRBV18|15
CASSPLQGRFTEAFF
>TRBJ2-5|TRBV7-2|15
CASSRRRGAEETQYF
>TRBJ2-7|TRBV5-1|14
CASSLSGYSYEQYF